These 16 T cell receptor beta chains came from one sample sequenced in a study of T cells in Graves' hyperthyroidism and ophthalmopathy. Regions amplified from RNA transcripts were the TCR beta CDR3 regions. The primer set for the first-round RT-PCR of the TCR CDR3 was HTBI. TCRdb used MiXCR to reprocess the multiplex PCR reads, holding one entry per CDR3 protein. This sample has about 520,000 distinct CDR3 sequences, with about a fifth found just once. The sequenced material came from blood. The receptors here all came from a man between 18 and 35 years old with Graves' hyperthyroidism.

Ten or more counts support this clonotype. This chain connects TRBV6-1 to TRBJ1-1, with D tentatively TRBD1 (5 bases). In germline, CDR1 is MNHNS, CDR2 SASEGT. V was shortened by 6 bases and J by 3 bases, with 14 bases between the two germline ends. The CDR3 sequence is 14 residues long. The CDR3, as DNA: TGTGCCAGCAGCTTCAGGGCCGCGGACACTGAAGCTTTCTTT. This sequence encodes CASSFRAADTEAFF.

J is TRBJ2-7 and V is TRBV5-1; 8 bases are shared with TRBD1. The ends lost 0 bases at V and 5 bases at J; junction bases unmatched: 4. Germline V lookup: CDR1 SGHRS, CDR2 YFSETQ. CDR3 size: 14 residues. The CDR3 DNA follows: TGCGCCAGCAGCTTGGGGTCAGGGGGCAACGAGCAGTACTTC. Translating gives CASSLGSGGNEQYF.

The chain has TRBV3-1 and TRBJ1-5; D remains ambiguous. V gave up 8 bases and J gave up 1 base, with 12 bases separating them. The germline V gene has CDR1 LGHDT and CDR2 YNNKEL (reference sequence). This CDR3 has 14 amino acids. The CDR3: CASGTRGSNQPQHF. The CDR3 DNA is TGTGCCAGCGGAACGAGAGGGAGCAATCAGCCCCAGCATTTT.

This clonotype appeared many times. The V call is TRBV6-1, the J call TRBJ1-5; 7 nucleotides agree with TRBD1. This CDR3 is 14 amino acids long. CDR1 and CDR2 from the germline V gene are MNHNS and SASEGT. V trimming: 7 bases; J trimming: 6 bases; junction bases outside the gene matches: 9. CDR3 nucleotide sequence: TGTGCCAGCACGACAGGGTATAGGGGTCAGCCCCAGCATTTT. Residues: CASTTGYRGQPQHF.

This clonotype was counted a few times. This chain connects TRBV2 to TRBJ2-3; no definite D call. This CDR3 is built from 10 residues. V was trimmed by 8 bases and J by 6 bases, leaving 6 bases between them. Germline loops: CDR1 SNHLY, CDR2 FYNNEI. This CDR3 reads CASGPDTQYF. The CDR3 region has the DNA TGTGCCAGCGGACCTGATACGCAGTATTTT.

In its sample, this clonotype was seen a few times. The chain links TRBV7-2 to TRBJ1-2; 9 positions agree with TRBD1. Germline CDR1 SGHTA, CDR2 FQGNSA. The CDR3 has 19 amino acids. The J segment lost 7 bases and the V segment lost 7 bases, leaving 25 bases of the junction unmatched. The CDR3 is CASNPGGTGYEKLYSGYTF. In nucleotides, the CDR3 is TGTGCCAGCAACCCCGGGGGGACAGGGTACGAGAAACTCTACAGTGGCTACACCTTC.

The sample holds many counts of this clonotype. The chain uses TRBV12-3 or TRBV12-4 and TRBJ2-5; weak D call: TRBD1 (5 bases). This CDR3 spans 14 amino acids. V shed 3 bases and J shed 4 bases, with 12 bases lying between them. The CDR3 loop reads CASSFPAGSETQYF. For the CDR3, the DNA is TGTGCCAGCAGTTTCCCGGCAGGGTCAGAGACCCAGTACTTC.

This clonotype was recorded at least ten times. The CDR3 nucleotides are TGTGCCAGCAGCCTCTACACCTACGAGCAGTACTTC. Protein product: CASSLYTYEQYF. The V gene is TRBV28, the J gene TRBJ2-7; no clear D gene. The length of the CDR3 is 12 residues. Germline V gene sequence: CDR1 MDHEN, CDR2 SYDVKM. V was shortened by 6 bases and J by 2 bases, with 8 bases between the two germline ends.

The chain is built from TRBV27 and TRBJ1-5; 9 bases are a match to TRBD1. The CDR3 contains 16 residues. V trimming: 6 bases; J trimming: 1 base; junction bases outside the gene matches: 7. Germline CDR1 is MNHEY and CDR2 is SMNVEV (reference sequence). The CDR3 DNA reads as TGTGCCAGCAGAGCGACAGGGGGAGCGAGCAATCAGCCCCAGCATTTT. Translation: CASRATGGASNQPQHF.

CDR3 protein: CASSFQGKGTQYF. CDR3 DNA sequence: TGTGCCAGCAGTTTTCAGGGGAAAGGTACGCAGTATTTT. V and J are TRBV12-3 or TRBV12-4 and TRBJ2-3, with a tentative D call TRBD1 (6 bases). Deletions cut 3 bases from V and 8 bases from J, with 12 bases between. The CDR3 is 13 residues long.

This clonotype was seen a few times. The chain uses TRBV28 and TRBJ1-2, with 7 positions matching TRBD1. With V trimmed by 7 bases and J by 8 bases, 4 bases remained unmatched. The CDR3 runs 11 residues. Per germline, CDR1 MDHEN and CDR2 SYDVKM. CDR3 sequence: CASIGTVGYTF. The CDR3 bases are TGTGCCAGCATAGGGACAGTAGGCTACACCTTC.

V gene TRBV6-2 or TRBV6-3 combines with J gene TRBJ1-5, with D possibly being TRBD1 (6 bases). The V end lost 4 bases, the J end lost 0 bases, and 19 bases lay between the germline ends. Germline loops: CDR1 MNHEY, CDR2 SVGEGT. CDR3 size: 18 residues. This CDR3 reads CASSSTTRQVYSNQPQHF. The DNA of the CDR3 is TGTGCCAGCAGTTCAACCACTCGACAGGTCTATAGCAATCAGCCCCAGCATTTT.

This clonotype was seen a handful of times. The chain links TRBV20-1 to TRBJ2-7, with D maybe TRBD2 (6 bases). The CDR3 extends over 13 amino acids. V lost 4 bases, J lost 4 bases, and 14 bases lay in between. Germline CDR1 reads DFQATT; CDR2 reads SNEGSKA (reference sequence). CDR3 loop: CSAKGQRAYEQYF. CDR3 nucleotide sequence: TGCAGTGCTAAGGGGCAGCGGGCGTACGAGCAGTACTTC.

This chain uses TRBV29-1 with TRBJ2-7, with TRBD1 as a possible D gene (6 bases). V dropped 4 bases and J dropped 0 bases, with 13 bases sitting between them. The CDR3 loop spans 14 amino acids. The germline V gene encodes CDR1 SQVTM and CDR2 ANQGSEA. The CDR3 protein is CSVGEGTYSYEQYF. The CDR3 coding sequence is TGCAGCGTTGGGGAAGGGACATACTCCTACGAGCAGTACTTC.

This rearrangement joins TRBV6-1 to TRBJ1-6; D might be TRBD1 (5 bases). The V end lost 1 base, the J end lost 4 bases, and 8 bases lay between the germline ends. The CDR3 loop spans 15 amino acids. Germline CDR1 MNHNS, CDR2 SASEGT. The CDR3, as DNA: TGTGCCAGCAGTGAAGGGACATCGTATAATTCACCCCTCCACTTT. This gives the protein CASSEGTSYNSPLHF.

This clonotype was seen at least ten times. The rearrangement links TRBV15 to TRBJ1-2; 10 nucleotides match TRBD1. J lost 8 bases, V lost 1 base, and 7 bases had no gene match. The CDR3 length is 15 residues. From germline, CDR1 is LNHNV and CDR2 YYDKDF (reference sequence). The CDR3 DNA is TGTGCCACCAGCAGAGCGGTCGGGACAGGGGAAGGCTACACCTTC. This codes for CATSRAVGTGEGYTF.